The entry below gives a single TCR beta chain sequence along with its context. Its antigen is as yet unknown. Whole-study findings and limits: The larger-cohort validation was restricted to a single TCR beta V-J rearrangement rather than whole repertoires. The TCR gene usage of tumor memory CD4+ T cells clustered together with blood and lymph node memory CD4+ cells and with lymph node naive CD4+ cells.

Memory CD4+ cells were defined as CD4+CD45RO+CD25-. Semi-nested PCR with Nested Universal Primer A followed constant-region reverse priming of full-length variable regions. TCRdb processed the 5' RACE reads anew with MiXCR; each CDR3 protein has one entry. The table has 8,000 or so distinct CDR3 sequences, 35% to 45% seen once. This TCR derives from a female donor with breast cancer. Sequences were obtained from tumor-infiltrating memory CD4+ T cells sorted from the breast tumor. Subset given: memory CD4+ T cells, CD4+CD45RO+CD25-.

The CDR3 coding sequence is TGTGCCAGCAGTTATTCCCTCGGGACAGGGGGCTTTCTCGAGCAGTACTTC. Translating gives CASSYSLGTGGFLEQYF. The chain employs TRBV6-5 and TRBJ2-7; 12 bases match TRBD1. Per germline, CDR1 MNHEY and CDR2 SVGAGI. The CDR3 has 17 amino acids. Unmatched junction bases numbered 12, after V lost 3 bases and J lost 6 bases.